The subject of this entry is one T cell receptor beta chain. Per the original data handling: By means of reference gene primer amplification, nucleated cell counts were estimated. The table came from immunoSEQ multiplex PCR; TCRdb's copy has only in-frame clones and leaves some out. The DNA gave D and trimming, while V, J and clone size come from that table. The profile shows some 320,000 clones, approximately 90% of them singletons. Looked up from germline, CDR1 is LNHNV and CDR2 is YYDKDF (reference sequence). Trimming pared 0 bases from V and 5 bases from J, leaving 17 bases between. The CDR3 contains 17 residues. The sample comes from a study of blood T cell repertoires in COVID-19. Study-level information: Specimens from acute and convalescent COVID-19 originated in the United States, Italy and Spain. PBMCs, B-cell-depleted T cells, or T cells were the source of the cDNA or gDNA that made up the material.

The receptor was isolated from a woman in her twenties or thirties who had recovered from COVID-19. Source material: peripheral blood. V is TRBV15 and J is TRBJ2-1; TRBD2 is a possible D gene (6 bases). CDR3 in amino acids: CATSRDWRGTPDNEQFF. CDR3 nucleotides: TGTGCCACCAGCAGAGATTGGCGGGGCACCCCCGACAATGAGCAGTTCTTC.